This T cell receptor beta chain is drawn from a study of OX40 agonist ivuxolimab in advanced cancers. V dropped 3 bases and J dropped 4 bases, with 22 bases sitting between them. Germline V gives CDR1 SGDLS, CDR2 YYNGEE. The CDR3 runs to 17 residues. As to this clone: Its antigen is still unknown.

General study findings and limits: CD4+ T cells averaged fewer expanded clones than CD8+ T cells. At 0.1 to 3.0 mg/kg, CD4+ and CD8+ blood T cells expanded clonally by week 6.

Some clones are missing from TCRdb's copy, which holds only in-frame ones; the method was immunoSEQ multiplex PCR. This table has roughly 70,000 clones, around nine tenths appearing once. The sequencing used CD4+ or CD8+ T cells sorted from blood, collected in a trial of the OX40 agonist ivuxolimab. The source of this sequence is an adult with an advanced solid tumor such as melanoma, head and neck, liver or kidney cancer. The V call is TRBV9, the J call TRBJ2-5; TRBD1 or TRBD2 may be the D gene (5 bases each). The CDR3 here is CASSETGTYLTGETQYF. The CDR3, as DNA: TGTGCCAGCAGCGAGACCGGGACCTACTTGACCGGAGAGACCCAGTACTTC.